This is a list of T cell receptor beta chains from one sample in a study of T cells in Graves' hyperthyroidism and ophthalmopathy. TCRdb called the multiplex PCR reads again in MiXCR, with one record for every CDR3 protein. The sample lists around 690,000 distinct CDR3 sequences; 20% were seen once. Sequencing input: blood. The source is a man younger than 40 with Graves' ophthalmopathy. The CDR3 runs from the conserved cysteine through the conserved F or W. A D gene is named only where the DNA matches it firmly. The size field is filled for only some rows; it gives once, few, many or a size class.

len	v_gene	j_gene	abundance	d_gene	CDR3nt	CDR3aa
15	TRBV27	TRBJ1-1	few	.	TGTGCCAGCAGTTTGGGAGACGGTACGGACACTGAAGCTTTCTTT	CASSLGDGTDTEAFF
18	TRBV28	TRBJ1-6	.	.	TGTGCCAGCAGTCCAAGAGCCCGGGGCAGCTCCTATAATTCACCCCTCCACTTT	CASSPRARGSSYNSPLHF
13	TRBV7-2	TRBJ2-1	.	TRBD1	TGTGCCAGCAGCTCCAGGACAGGGAATGAGCAGTTCTTC	CASSSRTGNEQFF
15	TRBV5-1	TRBJ2-1	many	TRBD2	TGCGCCAGCAGCGGTAGCGGGATCGGAGGTAATGAGCAGTTCTTC	CASSGSGIGGNEQFF
18	TRBV7-2	TRBJ2-2	many	TRBD2	TGTGCCAGCAGCTTAGCCCCCACTAGCGGGATGTCGGCCGGGGAGCTGTTTTTT	CASSLAPTSGMSAGELFF
13	TRBV29-1	TRBJ2-2	.	.	TGCAGCGTTGGCAGGGTTGACACCGGGGAGCTGTTTTTT	CSVGRVDTGELFF
19	TRBV24-1	TRBJ2-2	.	TRBD2	TGTGCCACCAGTGATACACGACTCGGGACTAGCACATTTACCGGGGAGCTGTTTTTT	CATSDTRLGTSTFTGELFF
13	TRBV29-1	TRBJ1-1	once	TRBD1	TGCAGCGCCAAGGGCAGGGGGGACACTGAAGCTTTCTTT	CSAKGRGDTEAFF
16	TRBV4-2	TRBJ2-3	few	.	TGTGCCAGCAGCCAAGAAATCCCGATTACCACAGATACGCAGTATTTT	CASSQEIPITTDTQYF
15	TRBV13	TRBJ2-7	few	TRBD2	TGTGCCAGCAGCCCCCGACTAGCGGGAGGGTGGGAGCAGTACTTC	CASSPRLAGGWEQYF
15	TRBV20-1	TRBJ1-4	few	.	TGCAGTGCTAGAGAGTTTGGGGGCAGGGATGAAAAACTGTTTTTT	CSAREFGGRDEKLFF
12	TRBV27	TRBJ2-3	few	.	TGTGCCAGCAGCCCAGCATACGATACGCAGTATTTT	CASSPAYDTQYF
13	TRBV29-1	TRBJ2-1	.	TRBD2	TGCAGCGTCGGAGCGGGAGTATACAATGAGCAGTTCTTC	CSVGAGVYNEQFF
12	TRBV30	TRBJ2-7	.	.	TGTGCCTGGAGTCTGAGTTCCTACGAGCAGTACTTC	CAWSLSSYEQYF
13	TRBV7-9	TRBJ1-1	many	.	TGTGCCAGCAGCTTAGGGGACGGTCCTGAAGCTTTCTTT	CASSLGDGPEAFF
11	TRBV28	TRBJ2-7	many	.	TGTGCCAGCGGGAGTTCCTACGAGCAGTACTTC	CASGSSYEQYF
15	TRBV6-2/TRBV6-3	TRBJ2-7	many	TRBD2	TGTGCCAGCAGTTTTCGACTAGCGGGAGCGGACGAGCAGTACTTC	CASSFRLAGADEQYF
14	TRBV4-1	TRBJ2-6	many	.	TGCGCCAGCAGCCAAGCGACTGGGGCCAACGTCCTGACTTTC	CASSQATGANVLTF
13	TRBV20-1	TRBJ2-7	many	TRBD2	TGCAGTGCTACGAGCGGGAGTGTCTACGAGCAGTACTTC	CSATSGSVYEQYF
15	TRBV7-9	TRBJ1-2	.	.	TGTGCCAGCGCAACTGACGGATTTTCTAACTATGGCTACACCTTC	CASATDGFSNYGYTF
17	TRBV13	TRBJ2-5	few	TRBD2	TGTGCCAGCAGCATAGGAAGACTAGCGGGAGGGAGAGAGACCCAGTACTTC	CASSIGRLAGGRETQYF
15	TRBV28	TRBJ2-7	.	.	TGTGCCAGCAGTTTATATAGCGAGCTTTTCTACGAGCAGTACTTC	CASSLYSELFYEQYF
14	TRBV28	TRBJ1-1	many	TRBD1	TGTGCCAGCAGGCTGACAGGGGTTAACACTGAAGCTTTCTTT	CASRLTGVNTEAFF
14	TRBV24-1	TRBJ1-2	few	TRBD1	TGTGCCACCAGTGATTGGGACAGCCCCTATGGCTACACCTTC	CATSDWDSPYGYTF
9	TRBV3-1	TRBJ2-7	few	.	TGTGCCAACCACTACGAGCAGTACTTC	CANHYEQYF
16	TRBV6-5	TRBJ1-1	.	.	TGTGCCAGCAGTTACAGACGAGGCAGGCAGAACACTGAAGCTTTCTTT	CASSYRRGRQNTEAFF
11	TRBV29-1	TRBJ1-1	few	TRBD1	TGCAGCGTAGGACAGGGCACTGAAGCTTTCTTT	CSVGQGTEAFF
13	TRBV28	TRBJ2-1	many	.	TGTGCCAGCAGTTTAACTATACACAATGAGCAGTTCTTC	CASSLTIHNEQFF